A single sample gave rise to the 8 T cell receptor beta chains below, sequenced in a study of shared clonotypes between healthy human individuals. Clones were sequenced by immunoSEQ multiplex PCR, and TCRdb holds only the in-frame ones, with some missing. The sample lists just over 2,000,000 clones; roughly 94% were seen once. Sequencing used naive CD4+ T cells sorted from blood. The subset: CD45RA+ positively selected. The receptors originated from a man younger than 35 in good health.

As regards this clone: Its ends do not fully match the called genes, so a read error is possible. The V and J genes are TRBV5-1 and TRBJ2-3; 11 nucleotides match TRBD2. Germline V gene sequence: CDR1 SGHRS, CDR2 YFSETQ. CDR3 size: 15 residues. Here the CDR3 reads CASSPTSGSIDTQYF. The CDR3 DNA reads TGCGCCAGCAGCCCTACTAGCGGGAGCATAGATACGCAGTATTTT.

V gene TRBV5-1 combines with J gene TRBJ1-2, with D possibly TRBD1 on 5 matching bases. Trimming pared 0 bases from V and 3 bases from J, leaving 9 bases between. The CDR3 has 14 residues. Germline-derived CDR1 and CDR2 are SGHRS and YFSETQ. The CDR3 protein is CASSLVGDHYGYTF. The CDR3, as DNA: TGCGCCAGCAGCTTGGTGGGGGACCACTATGGCTACACCTTC.

This clone has only one observation. The rearrangement uses TRBV7-6 and TRBJ1-3; the match to TRBD1 covers 7 bases. Looked up from germline, CDR1 is SGHVS and CDR2 is FNYEAQ. V lost 1 base to trimming and J lost 4 bases; unmatched junction nucleotides: 7. CDR3 length: 16 amino acids. CDR3 bases: TGTGCCAGCAGCTTAGTGGACAGGTCTCACGGAAACACCATATATTTT. Protein product: CASSLVDRSHGNTIYF.

The chain is built from TRBV15 and TRBJ2-2, with TRBD2 matching over 12 bases. Losses at the gene ends were 3 bases for V and 7 bases for J; bases not matched to a gene: 3. Germline loops: CDR1 LNHNV, CDR2 YYDKDF (reference sequence). The CDR3 is made up of 15 amino acids. The CDR3 reads CATSRPTSGSGELFF. Written as DNA, the CDR3 is TGTGCCACCAGCAGGCCGACTAGCGGGAGCGGGGAGCTGTTTTTT.

This rearrangement joins TRBV29-1 to TRBJ1-4, with TRBD1 matching 7 bases. With 6 bases clipped from V and 5 bases from J, the junction kept 12 bases outside the gene matches. CDR1 SQVTM and CDR2 ANQGSEA come from the germline V gene. The CDR3 is 15 amino acids. CDR3 nucleotide sequence: TGCAGCGTAAGACCGGGACAGAGCAAAAATGAAAAACTGTTTTTT. This encodes CSVRPGQSKNEKLFF.

This rearrangement joins TRBV13 to TRBJ1-4; D is possibly TRBD1 (5 bases). Per germline, CDR1 PRHDT and CDR2 FYEKMQ (reference sequence). This CDR3 has 15 residues. With 1 base removed from V and 5 bases from J, the gap between germline ends came to 11 bases. The CDR3: CASSLAGAGNEKLFF. In nucleotides, the CDR3 is TGTGCCAGCAGCTTAGCCGGGGCGGGGAATGAAAAACTGTTTTTT.

The rearrangement joins TRBV6-5 to TRBJ1-3; 7 bases are a match to TRBD1. The V gene's germline CDR1 is MNHEY and CDR2 SVGAGI. The CDR3 has 14 residues. J gave up 1 base and V 10 bases, and 7 bases lay outside the gene matches. In DNA form, the CDR3 reads TGTGCCACCGCCAGGGGGATGTCTGGAAACACCATATATTTT. Residues: CATARGMSGNTIYF.

Notes on this clone: The same CDR3 can be traced to other DNA sequences in this sample. The chain is built from TRBV7-2 and TRBJ2-5; 7 bases match TRBD1. Losses at the gene ends were 6 bases for V and 2 bases for J; bases not matched to a gene: 6. The CDR3 contains 14 residues. CDR1 is SGHTA, CDR2 FQGNSA, per germline. CDR3: CASSSDRAQETQYF. CDR3 bases: TGTGCCAGCAGTTCAGACAGGGCTCAAGAGACCCAGTACTTC.